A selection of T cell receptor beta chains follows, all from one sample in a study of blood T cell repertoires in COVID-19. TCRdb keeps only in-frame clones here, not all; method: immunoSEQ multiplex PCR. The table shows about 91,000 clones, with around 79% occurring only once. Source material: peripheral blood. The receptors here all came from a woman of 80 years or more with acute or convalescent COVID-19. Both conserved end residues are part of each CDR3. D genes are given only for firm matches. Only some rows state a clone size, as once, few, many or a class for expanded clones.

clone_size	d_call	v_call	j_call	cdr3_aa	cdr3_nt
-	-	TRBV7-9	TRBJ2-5	CASSFRGQETQYF	TGTGCCAGCAGCTTCAGGGGTCAAGAGACCCAGTACTTC
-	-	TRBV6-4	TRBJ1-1	CASSDSQYTEAFF	TGTGCCAGCAGTGACTCCCAATACACTGAAGCTTTCTTT
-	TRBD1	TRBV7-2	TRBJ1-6	CASSLVGGPGQGISPLHF	TGTGCCAGCAGCTTAGTTGGGGGACCGGGACAGGGAATATCACCCCTCCACTTT
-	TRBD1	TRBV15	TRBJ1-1	CATSGGQGMNTEAFF	TGTGCCACCAGCGGAGGACAGGGGATGAACACTGAAGCTTTCTTT
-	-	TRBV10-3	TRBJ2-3	CAISESGSGPPDTQYF	TGTGCCATCAGTGAATCGGGGAGTGGGCCCCCAGATACGCAGTATTTT
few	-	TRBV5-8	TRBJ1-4	CASSLGQLTNEKLFF	TGTGCCAGCAGCTTAGGACAGCTAACTAATGAAAAACTGTTTTTT
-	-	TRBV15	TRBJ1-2	CATSRDPGGYTF	TGTGCCACCAGCAGGGACCCGGGGGGCTACACCTTC
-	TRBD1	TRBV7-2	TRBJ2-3	CASSARQGMGSTDTQYF	TGTGCCAGCAGCGCCCGACAGGGGATGGGGAGCACAGATACGCAGTATTTT
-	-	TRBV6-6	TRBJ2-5	CASRGQGLETQYF	TGTGCCAGCAGGGGCCAGGGGTTGGAGACCCAGTACTTC
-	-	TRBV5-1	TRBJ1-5	CASSPIPGYGQPQHF	TGCGCCAGCAGCCCCATCCCAGGGTACGGTCAGCCCCAGCATTTT
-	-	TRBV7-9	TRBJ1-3	CASSSGVNSGNTIYF	TGTGCCAGCAGCTCGGGGGTAAACTCTGGAAACACCATATATTTT
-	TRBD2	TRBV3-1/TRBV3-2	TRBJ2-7	CASSQDLSAGGPYEQYF	TGTGCCAGCAGCCAAGATCTGTCCGCGGGAGGGCCCTACGAGCAGTACTTC
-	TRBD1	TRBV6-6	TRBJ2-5	CASSYPTGEETQYF	TGTGCCAGCAGTTACCCGACAGGGGAGGAGACCCAGTACTTC
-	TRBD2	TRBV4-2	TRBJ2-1	CASSPPGTSGNEQFF	TGTGCCAGCAGCCCGCCAGGGACTAGCGGCAATGAGCAGTTCTTC
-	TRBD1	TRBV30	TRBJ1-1	CAWSVGQVASEAFF	TGTGCCTGGAGTGTAGGACAGGTCGCCTCTGAAGCTTTCTTT
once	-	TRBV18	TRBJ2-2	CASSPYGDTGELFF	TGTGCCAGCTCACCATACGGAGACACCGGGGAGCTGTTTTTT
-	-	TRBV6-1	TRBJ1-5	CASSGDGVTIFRPQHF	TGTGCCAGCAGTGGAGATGGGGTGACTATATTTCGGCCCCAGCATTTT
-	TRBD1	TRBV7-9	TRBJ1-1	CASSAPDRANTEAFF	TGTGCCAGCAGCGCGCCGGACAGGGCGAACACTGAAGCTTTCTTT
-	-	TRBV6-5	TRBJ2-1	CASRKDSHEQFF	TGTGCCAGCAGGAAAGACAGCCATGAGCAGTTCTTC
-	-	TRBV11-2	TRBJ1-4	CASSPPGREKLFF	TGTGCCAGCAGCCCCCCGGGTCGAGAAAAACTGTTTTTT
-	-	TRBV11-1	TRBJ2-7	CASSLNPGTYEQYF	TGTGCCAGCAGCTTAAATCCGGGTACCTACGAGCAGTACTTC
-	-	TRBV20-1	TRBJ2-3	CSARDRDTQYF	TGCAGTGCTAGAGATAGAGATACGCAGTATTTT
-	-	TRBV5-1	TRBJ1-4	CASSLGGSNEKLFF	TGCGCCAGCAGCTTAGGGGGTTCTAATGAAAAACTGTTTTTT
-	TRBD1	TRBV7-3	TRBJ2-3	CASSSTGVSTDTQYF	TGTGCCAGCAGCTCTACAGGGGTTAGCACAGATACGCAGTATTTT
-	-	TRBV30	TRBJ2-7	CAWSVGGRSYEQYF	TGTGCCTGGAGTGTTGGAGGCCGATCCTACGAGCAGTACTTC
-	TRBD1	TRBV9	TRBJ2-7	CASSTGQGGSRGEQYF	TGTGCCAGCAGCACAGGACAGGGAGGCAGTCGGGGCGAGCAGTACTTC
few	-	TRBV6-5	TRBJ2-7	CASSSGWGSYEQYF	TGTGCCAGCAGTTCAGGGTGGGGCTCCTACGAGCAGTACTTC
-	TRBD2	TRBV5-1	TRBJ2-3	CASSPLAGGPTDTQYF	TGCGCCAGCAGCCCGCTAGCGGGGGGGCCCACAGATACGCAGTATTTT
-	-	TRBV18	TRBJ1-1	CASSPPSRGAGNTEAFF	TGTGCCAGCTCACCACCCTCGCGGGGGGCAGGGAACACTGAAGCTTTCTTT
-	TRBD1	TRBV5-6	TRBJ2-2	CASSPGTGWAGELFF	TGTGCCAGCAGCCCGGGGACAGGGTGGGCCGGGGAGCTGTTTTTT
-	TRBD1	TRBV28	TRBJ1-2	CASSIDAGQGAHGYTF	TGTGCCAGCAGTATCGATGCGGGACAGGGGGCGCATGGCTACACCTTC
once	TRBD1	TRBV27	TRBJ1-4	CASSLQGIKGEKLFF	TGTGCCAGCAGTCTACAGGGGATCAAAGGGGAAAAACTGTTTTTT
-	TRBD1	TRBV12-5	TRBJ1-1	CASGLVGGQENTEAFF	TGTGCTAGTGGTTTGGTAGGGGGACAGGAGAACACTGAAGCTTTCTTT
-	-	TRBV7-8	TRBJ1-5	CASSSGTPYQPQHF	TGTGCCAGCAGCTCTGGGACACCGTATCAGCCCCAGCATTTT
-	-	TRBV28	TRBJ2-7	CASSISPGLSYEQYF	TGTGCCAGCAGTATCTCTCCTGGACTGTCATACGAGCAGTACTTC
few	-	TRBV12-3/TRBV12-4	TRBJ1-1	CASSFQGVTEAFF	TGTGCCAGCAGTTTCCAGGGTGTCACTGAAGCTTTCTTT
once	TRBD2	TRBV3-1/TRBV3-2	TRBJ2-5	CASSPASGRAGRGWETQYF	TGTGCCAGCAGCCCCGCTAGCGGGAGGGCCGGTAGGGGGTGGGAGACCCAGTACTTC
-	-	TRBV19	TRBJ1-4	CASSPQTAGGDEKLFF	TGTGCCAGTAGTCCGCAGACGGCTGGAGGGGATGAAAAACTGTTTTTT
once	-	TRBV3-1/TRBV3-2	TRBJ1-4	CASSQEGGAAKLFF	TGTGCCAGCAGCCAAGAGGGGGGGGCCGCCAAACTGTTTTTT
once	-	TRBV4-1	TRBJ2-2	CASSQGLFGFSNTGELFF	TGCGCCAGCAGCCAGGGGCTGTTTGGGTTCTCGAACACCGGGGAGCTGTTTTTT
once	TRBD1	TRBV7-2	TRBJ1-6	CASSLQGGNSPLHF	TGTGCCAGCAGCCTACAGGGGGGAAATTCACCCCTCCACTTT
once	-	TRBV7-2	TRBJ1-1	CASSLKGGTGVTEAFF	TGTGCCAGCAGCTTAAAGGGTGGGACGGGGGTCACTGAAGCTTTCTTT
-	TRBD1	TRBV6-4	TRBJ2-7	CASQDRYYEQYF	TGTGCCAGCCAGGACAGGTACTACGAGCAGTACTTC
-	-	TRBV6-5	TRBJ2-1	CASKQGNYNEQFF	TGTGCCAGCAAGCAGGGGAATTACAATGAGCAGTTCTTC
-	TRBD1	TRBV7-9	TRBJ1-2	CASSPRSGTGSYTF	TGTGCCAGCAGCCCCCGCTCCGGGACAGGATCCTACACCTTC
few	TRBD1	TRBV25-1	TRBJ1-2	CASSEGQGGDYGYTF	TGTGCCAGCAGTGAAGGACAGGGGGGCGACTATGGCTACACCTTC
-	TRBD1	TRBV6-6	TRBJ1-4	CASSYSGQANEKLFF	TGTGCCAGCAGTTATTCGGGACAGGCTAATGAAAAACTGTTTTTT
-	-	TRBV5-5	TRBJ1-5	CASLAGPGNNQPQHF	TGTGCCAGCCTGGCAGGGCCGGGCAATAATCAGCCCCAGCATTTT
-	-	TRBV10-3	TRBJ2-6	CAIQGTSGANVLTF	TGTGCCATCCAGGGTACCTCTGGGGCCAACGTCCTGACTTTC
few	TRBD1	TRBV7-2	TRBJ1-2	CASSLNTGDHGYTF	TGTGCCAGCAGCTTAAATACAGGGGACCATGGCTACACCTTC
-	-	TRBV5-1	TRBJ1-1	CASSLADSPTKRAFF	TGCGCCAGCAGCTTGGCGGACAGTCCCACCAAAAGGGCTTTCTTT
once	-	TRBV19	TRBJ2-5	CASSTQGETQYF	TGTGCCAGTAGTACCCAGGGGGAGACCCAGTACTTC
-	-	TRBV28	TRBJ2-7	CASSLGAPPYEQYF	TGTGCCAGCAGTTTGGGGGCCCCTCCCTACGAGCAGTACTTC
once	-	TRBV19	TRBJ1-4	CASSIGQGNEKLFF	TGTGCCAGTAGTATCGGGCAGGGGAACGAAAAACTGTTTTTT
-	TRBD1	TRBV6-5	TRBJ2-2	CANQQARGTGELFF	TGTGCCAACCAGCAGGCCAGGGGGACCGGGGAGCTGTTTTTT